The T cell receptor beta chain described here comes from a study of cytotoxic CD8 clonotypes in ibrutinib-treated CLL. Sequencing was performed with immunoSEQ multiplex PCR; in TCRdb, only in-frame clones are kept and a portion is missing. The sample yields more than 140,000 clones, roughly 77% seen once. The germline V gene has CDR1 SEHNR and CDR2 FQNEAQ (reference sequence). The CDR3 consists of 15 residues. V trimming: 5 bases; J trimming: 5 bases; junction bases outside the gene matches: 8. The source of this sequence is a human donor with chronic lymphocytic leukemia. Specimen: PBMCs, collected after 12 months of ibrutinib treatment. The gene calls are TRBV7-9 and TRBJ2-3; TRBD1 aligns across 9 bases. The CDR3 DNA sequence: TGTGCCAGCAGCCAGAACGGACAGGGGTTAGATACGCAGTATTTT. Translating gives CASSQNGQGLDTQYF.